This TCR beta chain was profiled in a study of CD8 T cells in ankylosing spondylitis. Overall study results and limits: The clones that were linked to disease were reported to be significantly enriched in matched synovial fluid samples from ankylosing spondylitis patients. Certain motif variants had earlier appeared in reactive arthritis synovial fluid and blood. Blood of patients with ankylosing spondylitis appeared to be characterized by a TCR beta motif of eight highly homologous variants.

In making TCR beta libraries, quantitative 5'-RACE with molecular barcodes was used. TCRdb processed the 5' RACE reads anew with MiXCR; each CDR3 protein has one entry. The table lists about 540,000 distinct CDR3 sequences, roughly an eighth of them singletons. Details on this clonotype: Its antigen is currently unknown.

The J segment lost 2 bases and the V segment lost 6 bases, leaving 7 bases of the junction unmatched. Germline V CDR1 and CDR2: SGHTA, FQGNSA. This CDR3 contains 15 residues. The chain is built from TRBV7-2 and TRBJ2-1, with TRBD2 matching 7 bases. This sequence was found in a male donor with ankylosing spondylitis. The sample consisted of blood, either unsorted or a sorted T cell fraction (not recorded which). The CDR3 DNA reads TGTGCCAGCAGGGTCGGGGGGAGCGCCTACAATGAGCAGTTCTTC. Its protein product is CASRVGGSAYNEQFF.